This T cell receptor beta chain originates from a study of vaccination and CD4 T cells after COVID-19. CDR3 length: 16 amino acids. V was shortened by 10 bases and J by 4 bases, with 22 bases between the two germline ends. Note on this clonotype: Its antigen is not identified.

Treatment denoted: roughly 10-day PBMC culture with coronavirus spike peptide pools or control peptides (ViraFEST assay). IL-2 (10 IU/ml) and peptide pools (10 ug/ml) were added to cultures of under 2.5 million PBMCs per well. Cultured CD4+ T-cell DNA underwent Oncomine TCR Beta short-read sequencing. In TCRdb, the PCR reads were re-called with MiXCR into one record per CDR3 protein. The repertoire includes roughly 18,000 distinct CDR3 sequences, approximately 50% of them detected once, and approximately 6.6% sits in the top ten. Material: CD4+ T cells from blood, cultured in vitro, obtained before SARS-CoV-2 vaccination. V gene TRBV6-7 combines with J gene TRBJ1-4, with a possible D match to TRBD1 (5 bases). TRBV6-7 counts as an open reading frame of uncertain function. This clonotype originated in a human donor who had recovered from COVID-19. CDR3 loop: CATLSQVRDLNEKLFF. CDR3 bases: TGTGCCACCCTGTCACAGGTGAGGGACCTTAATGAAAAACTGTTTTTT.